The 22 T cell receptor beta chains presented below share a single source sample, sequenced in a study of regulatory T cells in long-lasting Graves disease (TCRdb year 2021). Libraries were built with multiplex PCR. The data were produced on an Illumina HiSeq 4000. To build TCR beta libraries, CDR3 regions were amplified by Arm-PCR using iRepertoire HTBI primers. The public reads were run again by TCRdb, first through fastp at Q25 and then through MiXCR, and only productive beta chains were kept. A single entry per CDR3 protein holds the most common genes and DNA from its merged rows. Recorded for this sample are approximately 490,000 distinct CDR3 sequences; about 17% of them occurred a single time. 12% of the sample is in the top ten clones. Explained via the paper, the time point label denotes: newly diagnosed GD, antithyroid drugs for less than 3 months. For both TCR sequencing and RNA sequencing, RNA was extracted from PBMCs in TRIzol.

This sample was shared with a second study, whose subject was T cells in Graves' hyperthyroidism and ophthalmopathy.

This material consisted of peripheral blood mononuclear cells (PBMCs), taken at new diagnosis, from a patient treated with antithyroid drugs. All receptors come from a man aged 40-49 years with Graves disease. Donor details come from another sample of the same person, matched by shared clones.

This clonotype has only a few counts. V and J are TRBV12-3 or TRBV12-4 and TRBJ1-6; tentative D call: TRBD1 (5 bases). The CDR3 consists of 18 residues. V lost 2 bases and J lost 0, with 14 bases in between. CDR3 coding DNA: TGTGCCAGCAGTTTAACGGGACCCCTTTTCTCCTATAATTCACCCCTCCACTTT. This sequence encodes CASSLTGPLFSYNSPLHF.

The rearrangement uses TRBV15 and TRBJ1-2; D possibly corresponds to TRBD1 (5 bases). The CDR3 is made up of 13 amino acids. V lost 8 bases to trimming and J lost 6 bases, with 16 bases between them. The germline V gene encodes CDR1 LNHNV and CDR2 YYDKDF (reference sequence). The CDR3 sequence: CATGAGWVDGYTF. CDR3 coding DNA: TGTGCCACCGGGGCAGGGTGGGTGGATGGCTACACCTTC.

This clonotype was seen repeatedly, ten times or more. The rearrangement links TRBV28 to TRBJ1-2, with D possibly matching TRBD1 (5 bases). The CDR3 runs to 15 residues. The germline V gene encodes CDR1 MDHEN and CDR2 SYDVKM. Trimming took 3 bases from V and 0 from J, leaving 11 bases between them. For the CDR3, the DNA is TGTGCCAGCAGTTTCGGGACGTCTTCTAACTATGGCTACACCTTC. Protein: CASSFGTSSNYGYTF.

V and J are TRBV4-3 and TRBJ1-1; perhaps TRBD1 as D (5 bases). CDR3 length equals 14 residues. CDR1 is LGHNA and CDR2 is YSLEER in the germline V gene. With 9 bases removed from V and 1 base from J, the gap between germline ends came to 15 bases. In DNA form, the CDR3 reads TGCGCCAGTACGCAAGGGGACGCGAACACTGAAGCTTTCTTT. Amino acid sequence: CASTQGDANTEAFF.

This chain links TRBV7-2 with TRBJ2-3, with 7 bases that match TRBD2. The assigned J gene may be wrong: the sequence end matches TRBJ2-5 better. CDR3 length: 16 residues. The germline V gene has CDR1 SGHTA and CDR2 FQGNSA. The CDR3 loop is CASSLVVGGGRETQYF. The CDR3 coding sequence is TGTGCCAGCAGCTTAGTTGTTGGCGGGGGACGGGAGACCCAGTACTTC.

The chain employs TRBV11-3 and TRBJ1-1; D gene unclear. CDR3 length equals 12 residues. Germline V gene data show CDR1 as SGHNT and CDR2 as YENEEA. Trimming cost V 6 bases and J 5 bases, with 10 bases left between them. CDR3 protein: CASSGPSTEAFF. As DNA, the CDR3 is TGTGCCAGCAGTGGGCCGAGTACTGAAGCTTTCTTT. Together with reference TRBV11-3 and TRBJ1-1, the CDR3 gives the full variable domain: EAGVVQSPRYKIIEKKQPVAFWCNPISGHNTLYWYLQNLGQGPELLIRYENEEAVDDSQLPKDRFSAERLKGVDSTLKIQPAELGDSAVYLCASSGPSTEAFFGQGTRLTVV.

At least ten counts were recorded for this clonotype. The chain couples TRBV20-1 to TRBJ2-7; 7 bases are shared with TRBD1. Germline V CDR1 and CDR2: DFQATT, SNEGSKA (reference sequence). The CDR3 loop spans 12 amino acids. The V and J ends lost 3 bases and 4 bases, in that order; junction bases with no gene match: 3. The CDR3 coding sequence is TGCAGTGCTAGTGAGACAGGGTACGAGCAGTACTTC. It codes for CSASETGYEQYF.

The chain has TRBV7-9 and TRBJ2-7; a weak D match, TRBD1 (6 bases). CDR3 length equals 14 residues. Germline values: CDR1 SEHNR, CDR2 FQNEAQ (reference sequence). Trimming took off 5 bases at V and 6 bases at J, with 17 bases between the two ends. The CDR3 bases are TGTGCCAGCAGCGGCCAGGGGCCACCCTGCGAGCAGTACTTC. Translating it yields CASSGQGPPCEQYF. The variable domain in full, with the rest retrieved from reference TRBV7-9 and TRBJ2-7, is DTGVSQNPRHKITKRGQNVTFRCDPISEHNRLYWYRQTLGQGPEFLTYFQNEAQLEKSRLLSDRFSAERPKGSFSTLEIQRTEQGDSAMYLCASSGQGPPCEQYFGPGTRLTVT.

This clonotype was seen ten or more times. The chain links TRBV2 to TRBJ1-5, with D uncertain. V lost 1 base and J 7 bases, leaving 8 bases between the germline ends. This CDR3 spans 13 amino acids. Germline CDR1 and CDR2: SNHLY and FYNNEI. As DNA, the CDR3 is TGTGCCAGCAGTGAAGACAGAAGCCAGCCCCAGCATTTT. Residues: CASSEDRSQPQHF.

This clonotype has only a few counts. The chain links TRBV7-8 to TRBJ1-1; D unresolved. CDR1 and CDR2 (germline): SGHVS, FQNEAQ. The CDR3 is 13 residues long. Trimming left V 7 bases short and J 3 bases short, with 12 bases between. The CDR3 DNA is TGTGCCAGCATCCAGACCGGGTACACTGAAGCTTTCTTT. Residues: CASIQTGYTEAFF.

This clonotype has at least ten counts. An end of the junction differs from the germline gene, which may be a read error. This chain connects TRBV7-7 to TRBJ2-1, with 9 bases identical to TRBD1. The germline V gene encodes CDR1 SSHAT and CDR2 FNYEAQ (reference sequence). CDR3 size: 15 residues. This chain's CDR3 is CASSRRTGDNNEQFF. The CDR3 coding sequence is TGTGCTAGCAGCCGACGGACAGGGGACAACAATGAGCAGTTCTTC.

This chain links TRBV19 with TRBJ2-2; 8 positions agree with TRBD1. V was clipped by 1 base and J by 4 bases; unmatched bases: 8. Germline assignment: CDR1 LNHDA and CDR2 SQIVND (reference sequence). CDR3 length equals 17 residues. CDR3 nucleotides: TGTGCCAGTAGTATAGTGCTCACAGGGGGACGCACCGGGGAGCTGTTTTTT. Its protein is CASSIVLTGGRTGELFF.

The genes are TRBV19 and TRBJ2-3, with 7 positions matching TRBD2. The CDR3 covers 15 residues. V was clipped by 3 bases and J by 0 bases; unmatched bases: 3. CDR1 and CDR2 from the germline V gene are LNHDA and SQIVND (reference sequence). The CDR3, as DNA: TGTGCCAGTAGTATGGGAGGGACTAGCACAGATACGCAGTATTTT. Its translation is CASSMGGTSTDTQYF.

This clonotype has only a few counts. This rearrangement joins TRBV29-1 to TRBJ2-7; D is perhaps TRBD1 or TRBD2 (5 bases each). The ends were cut back, 7 bases at V and 0 bases at J, with 10 bases in the middle. This CDR3 comprises 12 residues. Germline V lookup: CDR1 SQVTM, CDR2 ANQGSEA. The DNA for the CDR3 is TGCAGCGCGGGACCGGGCTCCTACGAGCAGTACTTC. As protein: CSAGPGSYEQYF.

The rearrangement joins TRBV6-1 to TRBJ2-5; TRBD2 agrees at 8 bases. CDR1 and CDR2 (germline): MNHNS, SASEGT. The CDR3 runs to 14 residues. Trimming cost V 7 bases and J 7 bases; bases outside gene matches: 11. CDR3 sequence (DNA): TGTGCCAGCACCGAGCCGGGACTAGGGGCGACCCAGTACTTC. Translation gives CASTEPGLGATQYF.

This clonotype was counted between two and nine times. V gene TRBV9 combines with J gene TRBJ2-3, with a possible D match to TRBD2 (5 bases). V lost 0 bases, J lost 4 bases, and 15 bases lay in between. The CDR3 loop spans 16 amino acids. Germline loops: CDR1 SGDLS, CDR2 YYNGEE. CDR3 in amino acids: CASSVGVGEGPDTQYF. The CDR3 DNA follows: TGTGCCAGCAGCGTAGGGGTGGGAGAGGGTCCAGATACGCAGTATTTT.

This clonotype was counted at least ten times. V is TRBV12-3 or TRBV12-4 and J is TRBJ2-1, with TRBD2 matching over 8 bases. Losses at the gene ends were 2 bases for V and 7 bases for J; bases not matched to a gene: 7. This CDR3 has 15 amino acids. In DNA form, the CDR3 reads TGTGCCAGCAGTTTAAGGCGGGAGGTGGGGAATGAGCAGTTCTTC. Residues: CASSLRREVGNEQFF.

This clonotype was detected many times. As DNA, the CDR3 is TGTGCCAGCAGTCCCCGGACAGGTGAAGCTTTCTTT. This gives the protein CASSPRTGEAFF. V gene TRBV12-3 or TRBV12-4 combines with J gene TRBJ1-1; 7 positions match TRBD1. The CDR3 runs to 12 residues. V gave up 5 bases and J gave up 7 bases; unmatched junction bases: 4.

This clonotype was detected many times. The chain joins TRBV3-1 to TRBJ1-1; D remains ambiguous. CDR1 and CDR2 (germline): LGHDT, YNNKEL (reference sequence). The CDR3 is made up of 11 amino acids. Trimming shortened V by 8 bases and J by 6 bases, and 10 bases separated the two germline ends. The CDR3 protein is CASGTVAEAFF. The CDR3 DNA sequence: TGTGCCAGCGGAACGGTCGCTGAAGCTTTCTTT.

This clonotype was observed a few times. The chain combines TRBV28 with TRBJ2-7, with 7 nucleotides matching TRBD1. The CDR3 length is 14 residues. Trimming removed 5 bases from V and 0 bases from J; junction bases left unmatched: 4. Germline-derived CDR1 and CDR2 are MDHEN and SYDVKM. The CDR3 reads CASSTGVPSYEQYF. The CDR3 DNA reads TGTGCCAGCAGTACAGGGGTCCCCTCCTACGAGCAGTACTTC.

This clonotype was counted many times. This sequence joins TRBV5-1 and TRBJ2-5; 8 positions match TRBD2. The CDR3 has 14 amino acids. Unmatched junction bases numbered 3, after V lost 0 bases and J lost 5 bases. The V gene's germline CDR1 is SGHRS and CDR2 YFSETQ. The CDR3 sequence is CASSLGLAMETQYF. As DNA, the CDR3 is TGCGCCAGCAGCTTGGGACTAGCGATGGAGACCCAGTACTTC.

There are many counts of this clonotype. The chain combines TRBV28 with TRBJ1-5; a weak D match, TRBD1 (5 bases). In germline, CDR1 is MDHEN, CDR2 SYDVKM. The CDR3 is made up of 14 amino acids. V lost 5 bases, J lost 7 bases, and 15 bases lay in between. CDR3 sequence (DNA): TGTGCCAGCAGTGATCCGGGGGGTTACCAGCCCCAGCATTTT. Translation gives CASSDPGGYQPQHF.